The entry below describes one TCR beta chain. Antigen unknown. V lost 7 bases to trimming and J lost 4 bases, with 16 bases between them. The CDR3 has 13 residues. Germline CDR1 reads SQVTM; CDR2 reads ANQGSEA. This entry is derived from a study of T cell responses to AZD1222 COVID-19 vaccine. Study observations and caveats: Among AZD1222 vaccinees, only 5 to 7 were seropositive at baseline.

Data came from immunoSEQ multiplex PCR; TCRdb stores just in-frame clones and leaves some out. The sample holds some 120,000 clones, 70% to 90% seen once. V gene TRBV29-1 combines with J gene TRBJ1-1, with TRBD1 as a possible D gene (5 bases). The sample was peripheral blood, taken 28 days after the second AZD1222 dose. The TCR comes from an adult who received the AZD1222 COVID-19 vaccine. The CDR3 region is CSAIRGGGTEAFF. In nucleotides, the CDR3 is TGCAGCGCCATCCGGGGGGGAGGCACTGAAGCTTTCTTT.